The rows below give T cell receptor beta chains drawn from one sample of a study of cytomegalovirus exposure and HLA in healthy donors. TCRdb's table, derived via immunoSEQ multiplex PCR, lists solely in-frame clones and lacks some. This sample carries 150,000 to 250,000 clones, 82% of them seen once, and the ten largest clones take roughly 0.098%. The sequenced sample was PBMCs. These receptors originate from a boy aged 2 to 10 in good health and CMV-seronegative. CDR3s include the opening cysteine and the closing phenylalanine or tryptophan. Fields, in order: D gene, clone size, V gene, J gene, CDR3 DNA, CDR3 protein. A D gene is named only where the DNA matches it firmly. Not every row has a clone size; where given, it reads once, few, many or a size class.

D: -; size: -; V: TRBV4-2; J: TRBJ1-2; DNA: TGTGCCAGCAGCCAAGAAGGGAGGAACTATGGCTACACCTTC; CDR3: CASSQEGRNYGYTF
D: -; size: -; V: TRBV30; J: TRBJ1-4; DNA: TGTGCCTGGGGGACTCATGAGGGGGAAAAACTGTTTTTT; CDR3: CAWGTHEGEKLFF
D: -; size: once; V: TRBV6-5; J: TRBJ1-3; DNA: TGTGCCAGCAGTTACGGGGGGATTGGAAACACCATATATTTT; CDR3: CASSYGGIGNTIYF
D: TRBD1; size: -; V: TRBV28; J: TRBJ1-6; DNA: TGTGCCAGCGGTTCTTCCTCGACAGGGGCTAATTCACCCCTCCACTTT; CDR3: CASGSSSTGANSPLHF
D: -; size: once; V: TRBV2; J: TRBJ1-2; DNA: TGTGCCAGCAGCGAGCAGGGACTTCTCTATGGCTACACCTTC; CDR3: CASSEQGLLYGYTF
D: TRBD2; size: -; V: TRBV9; J: TRBJ2-1; DNA: TGTGCCAGCAGCGTTTATAGCGGGGGGGGATACAATGAGCAGTTCTTC; CDR3: CASSVYSGGGYNEQFF
D: -; size: -; V: TRBV4-2; J: TRBJ1-1; DNA: TGTGCCAGCAGCCAAGACCGGGAGACGGCGGCTGAAGCTTTCTTT; CDR3: CASSQDRETAAEAFF
D: -; size: -; V: TRBV4-2; J: TRBJ2-5; DNA: TGTGCCAGCAGCCAAGTGATCCCGGGTAACCAAGAGACCCAGTACTTC; CDR3: CASSQVIPGNQETQYF
D: -; size: -; V: TRBV18; J: TRBJ1-2; DNA: TGTGCCAGCTCACCACCGAGGGCCTATGGCTACACCTTC; CDR3: CASSPPRAYGYTF
D: TRBD1; size: -; V: TRBV9; J: TRBJ2-1; DNA: TGTGCCAGCAGCCCCTCCGGGACAGGGGTGACGAATGAGCAGTTCTTC; CDR3: CASSPSGTGVTNEQFF
D: TRBD1; size: -; V: TRBV7-2; J: TRBJ1-1; DNA: TGTGCCAGCAGCGGCCGACAGGGCACTGAAGCTTTCTTT; CDR3: CASSGRQGTEAFF
D: TRBD1; size: -; V: TRBV4-2; J: TRBJ1-2; DNA: TGTGCCAGCAGCCAAGGGACAGGGGAGTTCTATGGCTACACCTTC; CDR3: CASSQGTGEFYGYTF
D: -; size: -; V: TRBV7-6; J: TRBJ2-5; DNA: TGTGCCAGCAGCTTAGCGAAGGGGGAGACCCAGTACTTC; CDR3: CASSLAKGETQYF
D: -; size: few; V: TRBV7-8; J: TRBJ2-7; DNA: TGTGCCAGCAGCTTAGTTATCTACGAGCAGTACTTC; CDR3: CASSLVIYEQYF
D: TRBD1; size: -; V: TRBV6-5; J: TRBJ1-2; DNA: TGTGCCAGCAGTACGGGACAGGAACGCTACACCTTC; CDR3: CASSTGQERYTF
D: -; size: -; V: TRBV7-2; J: TRBJ1-3; DNA: TGTGCCAGCAGCTTTTTCGGGGGTTCTGGAAACACCATATATTTT; CDR3: CASSFFGGSGNTIYF
D: TRBD2; size: -; V: TRBV5-1; J: TRBJ2-5; DNA: TGCGCCAGCAGCATAAGGGCTAGCGGACAAGAGACCCAGTACTTC; CDR3: CASSIRASGQETQYF
D: TRBD2; size: -; V: TRBV11-2; J: TRBJ2-7; DNA: TGTGCCAGCAGCCTCACCAGGACTAGCCCCCCCTACGAGCAGTACTTC; CDR3: CASSLTRTSPPYEQYF
D: TRBD2; size: -; V: TRBV29-1; J: TRBJ2-1; DNA: TGCAGCGTTGAATCCGGGGGGGGGAATGAGCAGTTCTTC; CDR3: CSVESGGGNEQFF
D: TRBD1; size: -; V: TRBV28; J: TRBJ2-5; DNA: TGTGCCATCAAACCGACAGGGGCATCCCAAGAGACCCAGTACTTC; CDR3: CAIKPTGASQETQYF
D: -; size: -; V: TRBV4-2; J: TRBJ1-1; DNA: TGTGCCAGCAGCTCAGGCAGGCTCATGAACACTGAAGCTTTCTTC; CDR3: CASSSGRLMNTEAFF
D: TRBD2; size: -; V: TRBV10-1; J: TRBJ2-1; DNA: TGCGCCAGCAGTGAGCCGGGACTAGCGGGGATAATTTACAATGAGCAGTTCTTC; CDR3: CASSEPGLAGIIYNEQFF
D: -; size: -; V: TRBV29-1; J: TRBJ2-5; DNA: TGCAGCGTTGGAGGGGGAGGGGGAGAGACCCAGTACTTC; CDR3: CSVGGGGGETQYF
D: -; size: -; V: TRBV5-1; J: TRBJ2-5; DNA: TGCGCCAGCAGCCAGGAACCCAATATAGCGGAGACCCAGTACTTC; CDR3: CASSQEPNIAETQYF
D: TRBD1; size: -; V: TRBV7-6; J: TRBJ1-5; DNA: TGTGCCAGCAGCGCCGGGACAGCCACCTCTCAGCCCCAGCATTTT; CDR3: CASSAGTATSQPQHF
D: -; size: -; V: TRBV5-1; J: TRBJ2-3; DNA: TGCGCCAGCAGCTTGCCAGGGCAGAATCCTAAGGATACGCAGTATTTT; CDR3: CASSLPGQNPKDTQYF
D: TRBD1; size: -; V: TRBV27; J: TRBJ1-1; DNA: TGTGCCAGCAGTTTTGGGACAGGGGGGACTGAAGCTTTCTTT; CDR3: CASSFGTGGTEAFF
D: TRBD1; size: -; V: TRBV5-1; J: TRBJ1-1; DNA: TGCGCCAGCAGCCCGGACAGGGGGCGCGTCTTGGACACTGAAGCTTTCTTT; CDR3: CASSPDRGRVLDTEAFF
D: -; size: -; V: TRBV5-4; J: TRBJ2-7; DNA: TGTGCCAGCAGCTCCCGCGGGGCCTACGAGCAGTACTTC; CDR3: CASSSRGAYEQYF
D: TRBD2; size: -; V: TRBV5-1; J: TRBJ2-3; DNA: TGCGCCAGCAGCTTGGGGGCGCTAGCGGGGGGGCAAGATACGCAGTATTTT; CDR3: CASSLGALAGGQDTQYF
D: TRBD2; size: -; V: TRBV2; J: TRBJ2-7; DNA: TGTGCCAGCAGTGTCCGCGCGGGGGAAGCCTACGAGCAGTACTTC; CDR3: CASSVRAGEAYEQYF
D: -; size: -; V: TRBV6-5; J: TRBJ1-4; DNA: TGTGCCAGCAGAGGACGGGGGAGAAATGAAAAACTGTTTTTT; CDR3: CASRGRGRNEKLFF
D: TRBD1; size: -; V: TRBV5-5; J: TRBJ1-1; DNA: TGTGCCAGCAGCTCTGCCGGGACAGGGATGTCTGAAGCTTTCTTT; CDR3: CASSSAGTGMSEAFF
D: TRBD1; size: once; V: TRBV11-2; J: TRBJ1-2; DNA: TGTGCCAGCAGCTCACCCCGGGACAGGGGTAATGGCTACACCTTC; CDR3: CASSSPRDRGNGYTF
D: TRBD2; size: -; V: TRBV5-4; J: TRBJ2-1; DNA: TGTGCCAGCAGCTTGGCCAAGCGGGGGGTGTACAATGAGCAGTTCTTC; CDR3: CASSLAKRGVYNEQFF
D: -; size: -; V: TRBV4-1; J: TRBJ1-3; DNA: TGCGCCAGCAGCCGACCGGGTGAACGAAACACCATATATTTT; CDR3: CASSRPGERNTIYF
D: TRBD1; size: -; V: TRBV7-2; J: TRBJ1-4; DNA: TGTGCCAGCAGCCCGGACAGGGGCGGTGAAAAACTGTTTTTT; CDR3: CASSPDRGGEKLFF
D: -; size: few; V: TRBV2; J: TRBJ1-2; DNA: TGTGCCAGCAGTCAGACATTATTCGGCTACACCTTC; CDR3: CASSQTLFGYTF
D: TRBD2; size: -; V: TRBV2; J: TRBJ2-1; DNA: TGTGCCAGCAGTCGACTAGCGGGGGGGCCGGGGGTCCACAATGAGCAGTTCTTC; CDR3: CASSRLAGGPGVHNEQFF
D: TRBD1; size: -; V: TRBV19; J: TRBJ1-1; DNA: TGTGCCAGTAGTCCCCGTTTGGGACAGATAACTGAAGCTTTCTTT; CDR3: CASSPRLGQITEAFF
D: -; size: few; V: TRBV14; J: TRBJ2-7; DNA: TGTGCCAGCAGCCAAGGAGGCTTGCGGGATCACTCCTACGAGCAGTACTTC; CDR3: CASSQGGLRDHSYEQYF
D: -; size: -; V: TRBV5-1; J: TRBJ2-7; DNA: TGCGCCAGCAGCTTGAACACAGGGCCTGGGGAGCAGTACTTC; CDR3: CASSLNTGPGEQYF
D: TRBD1; size: -; V: TRBV6-5; J: TRBJ1-4; DNA: TGTGCCAGCGGATTGACAGGGGGCGATAAGGAAAAACTGTTTTTT; CDR3: CASGLTGGDKEKLFF
D: -; size: once; V: TRBV6-5; J: TRBJ2-7; DNA: TGTGCCAGCAGTTATTCACAGGGTCGCGAGCAGTACTTC; CDR3: CASSYSQGREQYF
D: -; size: few; V: TRBV21-1; J: TRBJ2-7; DNA: TGTGCCAGCAGCACCACAGGGGGCGGCCCCTACGAGCAGTACTTC; CDR3: CASSTTGGGPYEQYF
D: -; size: -; V: TRBV4-2; J: TRBJ1-1; DNA: TGTGCCAGCAGCCAAGACAGGACTAACACTGAAGCTTTCTTT; CDR3: CASSQDRTNTEAFF
D: -; size: -; V: TRBV9; J: TRBJ2-4; DNA: TGTGCCAGCAGCCAATCCGGGGGAGCCAAAAACATTCAGTACTTC; CDR3: CASSQSGGAKNIQYF
D: -; size: -; V: TRBV4-3; J: TRBJ1-2; DNA: TGCGCCAGCAGCCACCACCCTCTGACAGGACGCTATGGCTACACCTTC; CDR3: CASSHHPLTGRYGYTF
D: -; size: -; V: TRBV6-5; J: TRBJ1-1; DNA: TGTGCCAGCAGGCGGTCGAACACTGAAGCTTTCTTT; CDR3: CASRRSNTEAFF
D: -; size: -; V: TRBV7-9; J: TRBJ1-4; DNA: TGTGCCAGCAGCTTAGGGCAGGGGCATGAAAAACTGTTTTTT; CDR3: CASSLGQGHEKLFF